Included here is one T cell receptor (delta chain) sequence, with context. This clone was picked up a small number of times. Its antigen is not yet known. This likely reflects a read error, since a far larger clone is one base away. The same CDR3 can be traced to other DNA sequences in this sample. The sample comes from a study of gamma-delta T cells after stem cell transplantation (dated by TCRdb to 2016 to 2017). The library was prepared using RT-PCR. Data came from an Illumina MiSeq. TCRdb reran clone calling on the public reads with CATT; rows sharing one DNA sequence were then combined. The sample records about 700 delta-chain clones, just over 2.5% of which are singletons. Together, the top ten hold 50% to 75% of the sample. V sheds 5 bases and J sheds 0 bases, leaving 37 bases between their ends. Spanning cysteine to phenylalanine, the CDR3 consists of 22 amino acids. Solely the CDR3 DNA is kept, with 66 bases framed from the first base. According to the germline V gene, CDR1 reads TSWWSYY and CDR2 reads QGS.

The sequencing input was gamma-delta T cells. The sequence is built from TRDV1 and TRDJ4; perhaps TRDD3 is the D gene, with 6 bases matching. The sequence came from a human donor. It is not recorded whose cells these are; they may come from a transplant donor. The CDR3 here reads CALGWIGKASRTGRGGTRPLIF. The DNA is as follows: TGTGCTCTTGGGTGGATCGGGAAGGCGTCCCGTACTGGGAGGGGGGGAACCAGACCCCTGATCTTT.